Each of the 7 T cell receptor beta chains below was sequenced from the same sample in a study of early T cells in non-severe SARS-CoV-2 infection. TCRdb independently ran MiXCR on the 5' RACE reads; one entry per CDR3 protein. Of tens of thousands of distinct CDR3 sequences in the sample, approximately 11% were seen once. The specimen was whole blood, collected at baseline. These receptors all stem from an adult who was a healthcare worker with PCR-confirmed SARS-CoV-2 infection or an uninfected control (not recorded which).

There are many counts of this clonotype. The rearrangement joins TRBV6-2 or TRBV6-3 to TRBJ2-7; 9 bases agree with TRBD1. Germline V gives CDR1 MNHEY, CDR2 SVGEGT. J was trimmed by 5 bases and V by 7 bases; bases with no gene match: 12. CDR3 size: 15 residues. The CDR3 protein is CASTPVPGQGHEQYF. In DNA, the CDR3 is TGTGCCAGCACTCCTGTTCCGGGACAGGGCCACGAGCAGTACTTC.

J is TRBJ2-2 and V is TRBV9; D is undetermined. V lost 0 bases to trimming and J lost 7 bases, with 16 bases between them. Germline V gene sequence: CDR1 SGDLS, CDR2 YYNGEE. CDR3 size: 16 residues. This CDR3 reads CASSVVKGTAGGELFF. CDR3 bases: TGTGCCAGCAGCGTAGTAAAGGGAACAGCTGGCGGGGAGCTGTTTTTT.

This clonotype was detected ten times or more. The V and J genes are TRBV29-1 and TRBJ1-2, with TRBD1 matching over 9 bases. The V and J ends lost 7 bases and 0 bases, in that order; junction bases with no gene match: 0. Germline V CDR1 and CDR2: SQVTM, ANQGSEA. CDR3 length: 12 amino acids. The CDR3 region has the DNA TGCAGCGGACAGGGGGCTAACTATGGCTACACCTTC. It yields the protein CSGQGANYGYTF.

In its sample, this clonotype was seen many times. The V call is TRBV28, the J call TRBJ1-5; the D gene is possibly TRBD1 (6 bases). Deletions cut 5 bases from V and 11 bases from J, with 16 bases between. Germline CDR1 reads MDHEN; CDR2 reads SYDVKM. The CDR3 totals 13 residues. The CDR3 loop reads CASSPGQFATQHF. CDR3 coding DNA: TGTGCCAGCAGTCCCGGACAGTTCGCGACCCAGCATTTT.

This clonotype was picked up many times. CDR3 nucleotides: TGCAGTGCTAGAGTTATGGGACAGGGGGTTAATTCACCCCTCCACTTT. Protein sequence: CSARVMGQGVNSPLHF. The chain couples TRBV20-1 to TRBJ1-6, with 11 nucleotides matching TRBD1. The germline CDR1 and CDR2 sequences are DFQATT and SNEGSKA (reference sequence). This CDR3 is 16 amino acids long. V lost 1 base to trimming and J lost 6 bases; unmatched junction nucleotides: 5.

This clonotype was recorded a few times. The V call is TRBV24-1, the J call TRBJ1-1; no firm D call. This CDR3 is built from 14 residues. CDR1 is KGHDR and CDR2 is SFDVKD in the germline V gene. Trimming stripped 7 bases from V and 1 base from J, with 12 bases between. Here the CDR3 reads CATRSPGPNTEAFF. The DNA of the CDR3 is TGTGCCACCAGATCTCCTGGGCCGAACACTGAAGCTTTCTTT.

A few counts support this clonotype. The CDR3 protein is CASSVEEGPYEQYF. CDR3 sequence (DNA): TGTGCCAGCAGCGTAGAGGAGGGCCCCTACGAGCAGTACTTC. The rearrangement uses TRBV9 and TRBJ2-7; a possible D gene is TRBD2 (6 bases). The germline gives CDR1 SGDLS, CDR2 YYNGEE. This CDR3 is built from 14 residues. Trimming took off 0 bases at V and 2 bases at J, with 9 bases between the two ends. The full variable domain, rest sourced from reference TRBV9 and TRBJ2-7, is DSGVTQTPKHLITATGQRVTLRCSPRSGDLSVYWYQQSLDQGLQFLIQYYNGEERAKGNILERFSAQQFPDLHSELNLSSLELGDSALYFCASSVEEGPYEQYFGPGTRLTVT.